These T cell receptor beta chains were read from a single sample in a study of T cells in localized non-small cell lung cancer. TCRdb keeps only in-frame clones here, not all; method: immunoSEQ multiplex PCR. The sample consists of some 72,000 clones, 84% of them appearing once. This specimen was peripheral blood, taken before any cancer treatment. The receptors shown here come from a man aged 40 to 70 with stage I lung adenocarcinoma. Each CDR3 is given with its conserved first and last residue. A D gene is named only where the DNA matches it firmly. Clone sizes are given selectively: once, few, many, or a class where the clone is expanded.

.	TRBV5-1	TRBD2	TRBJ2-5	TGCGCCAGCAGCTTGGCTGGGACTAGCGGGAGTGGGCAAGAGACCCAGTACTTC	CASSLAGTSGSGQETQYF
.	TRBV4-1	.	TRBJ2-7	TGCGCCAGCAGCCAAAATCTAGACGCCCGGAAGTACGAGCAGTACTTC	CASSQNLDARKYEQYF
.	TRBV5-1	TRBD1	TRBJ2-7	TGCGCCAGCAGCGGGGACAGGGTGGGTGAGCAGTACTTC	CASSGDRVGEQYF
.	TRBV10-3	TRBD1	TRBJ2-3	TGTACCATCAGCGAACAGGGGAGCACAGATACGCAGTATTTT	CTISEQGSTDTQYF
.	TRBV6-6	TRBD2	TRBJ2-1	TGTGCCAGCAGTTACAGGTCGGGGGGAGGAAAGAATGAGCAGTTCTTC	CASSYRSGGGKNEQFF
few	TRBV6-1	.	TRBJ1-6	TGTGCCAGCTGGAGGACAGCAAATTCACCCCTCCACTTT	CASWRTANSPLHF
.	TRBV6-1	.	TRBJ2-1	TGTGCCAGCAGTGAGGGTATGGGTGAGCAGTTCTTC	CASSEGMGEQFF
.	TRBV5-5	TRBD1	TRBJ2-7	TGTGCCAGCAGCAGACAACCGGGACAGGGGGCGGTCGAGCAGTACTTC	CASSRQPGQGAVEQYF
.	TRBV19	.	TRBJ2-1	TGTGCCAGTAGTATTGCTCTGAGTAATGAGCAGTTCTTC	CASSIALSNEQFF
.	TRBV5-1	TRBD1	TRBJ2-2	TGCGCCAGCAGCTTGCGACAGGGGGGAGACGGGGAGCTGTTTTTT	CASSLRQGGDGELFF
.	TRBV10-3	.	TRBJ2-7	TGTGCCATCAGTGAGTCGTCCGGGTGGGACGAGCAGTACTTC	CAISESSGWDEQYF
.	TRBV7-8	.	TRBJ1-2	TGTGCCAGCAGCTTACCGGGGTCCTTTGGCTACACCTTC	CASSLPGSFGYTF
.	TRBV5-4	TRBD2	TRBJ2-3	TGTGCCAGCAGCTTGGCCGGGGGGGCTGGTACGCAGTATTTT	CASSLAGGAGTQYF
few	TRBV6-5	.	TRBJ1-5	TGTGCCAGCAGTGGCTCGGGTAATCAGCCCCAGCATTTT	CASSGSGNQPQHF
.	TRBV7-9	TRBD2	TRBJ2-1	TGTGCCAGCAGCTTAGTTTTAGGTAGCGGGGGCCTTTATGAGCAGTTCTTC	CASSLVLGSGGLYEQFF
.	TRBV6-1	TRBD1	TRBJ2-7	TGTGCCAGCAAACGGACAGGGACCTACGAGCAGTACTTC	CASKRTGTYEQYF
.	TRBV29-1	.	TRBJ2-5	TGCAGCGTTGAGTCGGACAGACAAGAGACCCAGTACTTC	CSVESDRQETQYF
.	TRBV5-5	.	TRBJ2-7	TGTGCCAGCAGCTTGGGGGGGCCAACCTACGAGCAGTACTTC	CASSLGGPTYEQYF
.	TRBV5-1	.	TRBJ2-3	TGCGCCAGCAGCTTGGCGATCGCGGGACCGGTTACAGATACGCAGTATTTT	CASSLAIAGPVTDTQYF
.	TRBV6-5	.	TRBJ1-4	TGTGCCAGCAGTTACCGGGTTAATAATGAAAAACTGTTTTTT	CASSYRVNNEKLFF
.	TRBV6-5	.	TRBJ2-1	TGTGCCAGCAAGGCTCTACAGCGTCCCAATGAGCAGTTCTTC	CASKALQRPNEQFF
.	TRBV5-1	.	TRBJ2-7	TGCGCCAGCAGCAGCCCCGGGACGGCAGTAGAGCAGTACTTC	CASSSPGTAVEQYF
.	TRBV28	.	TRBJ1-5	TGTGCCAGCAGTACCAAGCTTAGCAATCAGCCCCAGCATTTT	CASSTKLSNQPQHF
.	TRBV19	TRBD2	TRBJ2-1	TGTGCCAGTAGTAGCGGGAGTGAGTTGGGAAATGAGCAGTTCTTC	CASSSGSELGNEQFF
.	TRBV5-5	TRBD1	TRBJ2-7	TGTGCCAGCAGCTTCGGGACAGGGGCCTACGAGCAGTACTTC	CASSFGTGAYEQYF
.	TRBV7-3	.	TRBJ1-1	TGTGCCAGCAGCGCAAACAGGGAGAACACTGAAGCTTTCTTT	CASSANRENTEAFF
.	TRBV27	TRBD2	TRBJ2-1	TGTGCCAGCAGTTCGAGGACTAGCCCATACAATGAGCAGTTCTTC	CASSSRTSPYNEQFF
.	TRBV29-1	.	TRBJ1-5	TGCAGCGTTGGTCGGGGGGCGGGTCAGCCCCAGCATTTT	CSVGRGAGQPQHF
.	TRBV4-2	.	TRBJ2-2	TGTGCCAGCAGCCAAGATCGGGCCACCGGGCGCTCGAACACCGGGGAGCTGTTTTTT	CASSQDRATGRSNTGELFF
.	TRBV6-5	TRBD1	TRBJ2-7	TGTGCCAGCAGCTCGGACAGGGGGACCTACGAGCAGTACTTC	CASSSDRGTYEQYF
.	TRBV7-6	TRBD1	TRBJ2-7	TGTGCCAGCAGCTTAGATGTAGGACAGGGGGGATACGAGCAGTACTTC	CASSLDVGQGGYEQYF
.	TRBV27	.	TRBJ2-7	TGTGCCAGCAGTCCAGACAGGAATATCTACGAGCAGTACTTC	CASSPDRNIYEQYF
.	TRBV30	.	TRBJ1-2	TGTGCCTGGGACCGGGGACCCCTCGGCTATGGCTACACCTTC	CAWDRGPLGYGYTF
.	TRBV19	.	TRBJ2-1	TGTGCCAGTAGTATACGGGCCACTTCACCAATCTACAATGAGCAGTTCTTC	CASSIRATSPIYNEQFF
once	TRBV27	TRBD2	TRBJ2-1	TGTGCCAGCAGTCCAGAAAGGACTAGCGGCAATGAGCAGTTCTTC	CASSPERTSGNEQFF
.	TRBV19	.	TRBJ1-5	TGTGCCAGTAGCCCTCAGACTCCGGCGGAGCCCCAGCATTTT	CASSPQTPAEPQHF
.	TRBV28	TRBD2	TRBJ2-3	TGTGCCAGCACGACTAGCGGGAGCACAGATACGCAGTATTTT	CASTTSGSTDTQYF
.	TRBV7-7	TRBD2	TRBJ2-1	TGTGCTAGCAGTCCGGGACTAGCAGTCGATGAGCAGTTCTTC	CASSPGLAVDEQFF
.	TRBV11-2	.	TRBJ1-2	TGTGCCAGCAGCCTCAAACTTCTCGGGACATACCATGGCTACACCTTC	CASSLKLLGTYHGYTF
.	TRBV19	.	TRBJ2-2	TGTGCCAGTACCGCTTGGCCCGGGGAGCTGTTTTTT	CASTAWPGELFF
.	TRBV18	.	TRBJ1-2	TGTGCCAGCTCACCACAGAATCGGGACACCACCGTCTATGGCTACACCTTC	CASSPQNRDTTVYGYTF